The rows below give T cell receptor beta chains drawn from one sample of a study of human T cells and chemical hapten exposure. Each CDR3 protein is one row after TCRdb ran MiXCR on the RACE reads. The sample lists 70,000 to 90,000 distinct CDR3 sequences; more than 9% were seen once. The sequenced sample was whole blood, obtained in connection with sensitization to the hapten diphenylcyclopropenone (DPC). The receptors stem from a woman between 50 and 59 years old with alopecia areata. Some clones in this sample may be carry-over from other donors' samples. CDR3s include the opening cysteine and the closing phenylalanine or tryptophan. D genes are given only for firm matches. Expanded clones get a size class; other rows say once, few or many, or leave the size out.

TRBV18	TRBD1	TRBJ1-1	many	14	TGTGCCAGCTCGCGGGACAGGAAGAACACTGAAGCTTTCTTT	CASSRDRKNTEAFF
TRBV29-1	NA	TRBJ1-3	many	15	TGCAGCGTTGGGTGGATCGGGCAGCCGGGAAACACCATATATTTT	CSVGWIGQPGNTIYF
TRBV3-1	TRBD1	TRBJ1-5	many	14	TGTGCCAGCAGCCAGTTGACAGGGGATCAGCCCCAGCATTTT	CASSQLTGDQPQHF
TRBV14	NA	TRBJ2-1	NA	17	TGTGCCAGCAGCCAAGCTGGTGGAGCGACCCCCTTAGCTGAGCAGTTCTTC	CASSQAGGATPLAEQFF
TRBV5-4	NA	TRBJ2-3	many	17	TGTGCCAGCAGCTTGGGAGGCGGGGCGAAAAGCACAGATACGCAGTATTTT	CASSLGGGAKSTDTQYF
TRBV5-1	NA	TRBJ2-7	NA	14	TGCGCCAGCAGGCAGGAACAGGGTACCTACGAGCAGTACTTC	CASRQEQGTYEQYF
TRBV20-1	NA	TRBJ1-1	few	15	TGCAGTGCTAGAGATTTAGGCAAGCCGAACACTGAAGCTTTCTTT	CSARDLGKPNTEAFF
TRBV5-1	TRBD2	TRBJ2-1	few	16	TGCGCCAGCAGCTTGTTCCCGGGACTAGACTACAATGAGCAGTTCTTC	CASSLFPGLDYNEQFF
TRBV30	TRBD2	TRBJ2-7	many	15	TGTGCCTGGAGTGTACACCAGCGGGAGTTCTACGAGCAGTACTTC	CAWSVHQREFYEQYF
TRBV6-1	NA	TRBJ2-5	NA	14	TGTGCCAGCCACCAGTCGGGGGCGAGAGAGACCCAGTACTTC	CASHQSGARETQYF
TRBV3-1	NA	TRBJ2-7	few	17	TGTGCCAGCAGCCCCTCCTTTAAAACATTCACCCGCTACGAGCAGTACTTC	CASSPSFKTFTRYEQYF
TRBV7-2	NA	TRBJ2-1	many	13	TGTGCCAGCAGCTTAGTCAGGAACAATGAGCAGTTCTTC	CASSLVRNNEQFF
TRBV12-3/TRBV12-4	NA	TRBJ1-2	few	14	TGTGCCAGCAGCGAGAGGACAGCCAACTATGGCTACACCTTC	CASSERTANYGYTF
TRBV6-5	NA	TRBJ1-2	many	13	TGTGCCAGCAGTTACGACGGAGACTATGGCTACACCTTC	CASSYDGDYGYTF
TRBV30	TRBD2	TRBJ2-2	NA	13	TGTGCCTGGAGACGACTAGCGGCCGGGGAGCTGTTTTTT	CAWRRLAAGELFF
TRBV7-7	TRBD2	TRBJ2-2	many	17	TGTGCCAGCAGCTTAGTAGCTGGCGGGAGGAACACCGGGGAGCTGTTTTTT	CASSLVAGGRNTGELFF
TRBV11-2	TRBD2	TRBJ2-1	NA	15	TGTGCCAGCAGCTGGACTAGCGGGAGTACTGCTGAGCAGTTCTTC	CASSWTSGSTAEQFF
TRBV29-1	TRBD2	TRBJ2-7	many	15	TGCAGCGTTATATTTCCTAGCGGGAGGGCTTTAGAGCAGTACTTC	CSVIFPSGRALEQYF
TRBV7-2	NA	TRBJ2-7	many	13	TGTGCCAGCAGCTCACCTAACTCCTACGAGCAGTACTTC	CASSSPNSYEQYF
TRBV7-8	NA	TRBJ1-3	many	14	TGTGCCAGCAGCTTAGGAGGGCTGGGAAACACCATATATTTT	CASSLGGLGNTIYF
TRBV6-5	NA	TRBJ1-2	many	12	TGTGCCAGCAGTTTGGGCCCCTATGGCTACACCTTC	CASSLGPYGYTF
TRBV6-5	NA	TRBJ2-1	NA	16	TGTGCCAGCAGTTACGGGGCTCCCCTATCCTACAATGAGCAGTTCTTC	CASSYGAPLSYNEQFF
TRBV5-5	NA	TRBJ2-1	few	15	TGTGCCAGCAGCTTGGACCTCAACTCCTACAATGAGCAGTTCTTC	CASSLDLNSYNEQFF
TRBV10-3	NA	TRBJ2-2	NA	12	TGTGCCCTCCAAGGGTTCTCCGGGGAGCTGTTTTTT	CALQGFSGELFF
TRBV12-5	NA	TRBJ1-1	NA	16	TGTGCTAGTGGTTTGGCACGTCGGGGGGCTTACACTGAAGCTTTCTTT	CASGLARRGAYTEAFF
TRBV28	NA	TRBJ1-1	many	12	TGTGCCACCAAGAGGGGGAACACTGAAGCTTTCTTT	CATKRGNTEAFF
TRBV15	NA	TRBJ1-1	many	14	TGTGCCACCGTCCTGGGGGTAAAGAACACTGAAGCTTTCTTT	CATVLGVKNTEAFF
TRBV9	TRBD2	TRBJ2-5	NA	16	TGTGCCAGCAGCGCGCGACTAGCGGGAGAGAGAGAGACCCAGTACTTC	CASSARLAGERETQYF
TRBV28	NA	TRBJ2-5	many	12	TGTGCCAGCAGATCAGGGAGAAAGACCCAGTACTTC	CASRSGRKTQYF
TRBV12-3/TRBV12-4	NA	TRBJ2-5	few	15	TGTGCCAGCAGTTTGGTGGGACAAGGCCAAGAGACCCAGTACTTC	CASSLVGQGQETQYF
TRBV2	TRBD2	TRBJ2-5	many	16	TGTGCCAGCAGATTCCGGACTAGCGGCCTCCAAGAGACCCAGTACTTC	CASRFRTSGLQETQYF
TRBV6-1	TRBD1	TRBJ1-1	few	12	TGTGCCAGCAGCAGGGGGGACACTGAAGCTTTCTTT	CASSRGDTEAFF
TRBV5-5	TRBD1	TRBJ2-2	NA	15	TGTGCCAGCAGCCCGTGGACAGGGGTCACCGGGGAGCTGTTTTTT	CASSPWTGVTGELFF
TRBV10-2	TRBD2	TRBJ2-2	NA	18	TGCGCCAGCAGCCGCGGGGGACTAGCGGGAGCCCACACCGGGGAGCTGTTTTTT	CASSRGGLAGAHTGELFF
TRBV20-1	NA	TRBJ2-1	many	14	TGCAGTGCGTCAGTCGGTAGGCGGCACAATGAGCAGTTCTTC	CSASVGRRHNEQFF
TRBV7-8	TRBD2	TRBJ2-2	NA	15	TGTGCCAGCAGCGCGAGCGGGGTGAACACCGGGGAGCTGTTTTTT	CASSASGVNTGELFF
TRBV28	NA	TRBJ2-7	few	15	TGTGCCAGCAGTTCCCCGGCAGGCTACCACTACGAGCAGTACTTC	CASSSPAGYHYEQYF
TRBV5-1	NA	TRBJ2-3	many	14	TGCGCCAGCAGCTTGTCTAGGGTAACAGATACGCAGTATTTT	CASSLSRVTDTQYF
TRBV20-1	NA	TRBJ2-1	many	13	TGCAGTGCTAGTTCCGACTCCTACAATGAGCAGTTCTTC	CSASSDSYNEQFF
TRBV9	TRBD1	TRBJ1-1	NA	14	TGTGCCAGCAGCCCACTGGACAGGGCGACTGAAGCTTTCTTT	CASSPLDRATEAFF
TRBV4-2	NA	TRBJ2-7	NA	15	TGTGCCAGCAGCCCTTCCGGGACAAAGTCTGTCGAGCAGTACTTC	CASSPSGTKSVEQYF
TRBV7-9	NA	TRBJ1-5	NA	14	TGTGCCAGCAGCACCCACGGCGGGGATCAGCCCCAGCATTTT	CASSTHGGDQPQHF
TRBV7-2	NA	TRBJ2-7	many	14	TGTGCCAGCAGCTTAATCCCGGGGACGAACGAGCAGTACTTC	CASSLIPGTNEQYF
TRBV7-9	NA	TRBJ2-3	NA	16	TGTGCCAGCGCCACCCGGGACCGGCTTACCACAGATACGCAGTATTTT	CASATRDRLTTDTQYF
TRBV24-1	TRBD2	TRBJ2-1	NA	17	TGTGCCACCAGTGATCGAGAAACTAGCGGGAGGAGGGAAGAGCAGTTCTTC	CATSDRETSGRREEQFF
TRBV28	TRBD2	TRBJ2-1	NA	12	TGTGCCAGCAGTTTATTACTAGCGGGAGAATTCTTC	CASSLLLAGEFF
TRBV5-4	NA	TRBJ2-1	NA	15	TGTGCCAGCAGCTTGGGCGGGGTGAGTGACAATGAGCAGTTCTTC	CASSLGGVSDNEQFF